One and the same sample provided the 9 T cell receptor beta chains below, sequenced in a study of T cell responses to AZD1222 COVID-19 vaccine. The protocol was immunoSEQ multiplex PCR, while the TCRdb copy is restricted to in-frame clones and leaves out a portion. The profile covers roughly 160,000 clones, with 88% appearing a single time and around 5.5% taken by the ten largest. Material: peripheral blood, obtained on day 0 of AZD1222 vaccination. These TCRs come from an adult in good health.

Here the CDR3 reads CASSERGAGSNQPQHF. As DNA, the CDR3 is TGTGCCAGCAGTGAACGGGGGGCCGGGAGCAATCAGCCCCAGCATTTT. The gene calls are TRBV6-1 and TRBJ1-5, with D perhaps matching TRBD1 (6 bases). This CDR3 comprises 16 residues. The germline CDR1 and CDR2 sequences are MNHNS and SASEGT. V was trimmed by 2 bases and J by 1 base, leaving 12 bases between them.

The chain uses TRBV11-1 and TRBJ2-7, with 8 bases fitting TRBD1. The CDR3 is 15 residues long. V was pared by 4 bases and J by 5 bases, with 10 bases of the junction left unmatched. Germline-derived CDR1 and CDR2 are SGHAT and FQDESV (reference sequence). This CDR3 is CASSSRQGARNEQYF. The CDR3 nucleotides are TGTGCCAGCAGCTCCCGGCAGGGGGCAAGGAACGAGCAGTACTTC.

The rearrangement joins TRBV6-5 to TRBJ1-3, with D unclear. Trimming left V 7 bases short and J 1 base short, with 11 bases between. The length of the CDR3 is 14 residues. The germline gives CDR1 MNHEY, CDR2 SVGAGI. CDR3 loop: CASTPGGSGNTIYF. DNA of the CDR3: TGTGCCAGCACCCCCGGAGGGTCTGGAAACACCATATATTTT.

The chain is built from TRBV9 and TRBJ2-3; D is perhaps TRBD2 (5 bases). Trimming removed 0 bases from V and 2 bases from J, with 13 bases in between. From germline, CDR1 is SGDLS and CDR2 YYNGEE. The CDR3 is 16 amino acids. The DNA of the CDR3 is TGTGCCAGCAGCGTAGACGTGGGAGCTACCACAGATACGCAGTATTTT. Its translation: CASSVDVGATTDTQYF.

The chain recombines TRBV28 with TRBJ1-1, with 7 nucleotides matching TRBD1. With V trimmed by 2 bases and J by 10 bases, 1 base remained unmatched. This CDR3 contains 11 residues. Germline V gene sequence: CDR1 MDHEN, CDR2 SYDVKM. CDR3 sequence reads: CASSLQGGAFF. Here the CDR3 DNA reads TGTGCCAGCAGTTTACAGGGGGGAGCTTTCTTT.

This chain connects TRBV28 to TRBJ1-1; 8 nucleotides match TRBD1. The germline V gene has CDR1 MDHEN and CDR2 SYDVKM. Trimming cost V 7 bases and J 10 bases; bases outside gene matches: 20. The CDR3 sequence is 16 residues long. CDR3 sequence (DNA): TGTGCCAGCACCTCCCTCTCCCAGACAGGGGCCAGGGGAGCTTTCTTT. Translated: CASTSLSQTGARGAFF.

The rearrangement joins TRBV6-6 to TRBJ2-2, with D unresolved. V dropped 5 bases and J dropped 4 bases, with 5 bases sitting between them. The CDR3 is 12 residues long. Germline-derived CDR1 and CDR2 are MNHNY and SVGAGI (reference sequence). Here the CDR3 DNA reads TGTGCCAGCAGTCATCGCACCGGGGAGCTGTTTTTT. It is translated as CASSHRTGELFF.

The CDR3 loop reads CASSSSAGGAYSEQYF. Written as DNA, the CDR3 is TGTGCCAGCAGCTCATCCGCCGGAGGGGCCTACTCCGAGCAGTACTTC. V gene TRBV27 combines with J gene TRBJ2-7; D is possibly TRBD2 (6 bases). There are 16 residues in the CDR3. Per the germline V gene, CDR1 is MNHEY and CDR2 is SMNVEV (reference sequence). The germline V and J ends were trimmed by 6 bases and 6 bases, with 24 bases remaining between them.

CDR3 sequence reads: CASSPPGGQGSGGSLHF. CDR3 in DNA: TGTGCCAGCAGCCCACCTGGTGGGCAGGGGTCCGGAGGCTCTCTCCACTTT. The V gene is TRBV5-4, the J gene TRBJ1-6; the D gene is possibly TRBD1 (6 bases). This CDR3 has 17 amino acids. Germline CDR1 SGHNT, CDR2 YYREEE (reference sequence). Trimming removed 4 bases from V and 16 bases from J, with 30 bases in between.